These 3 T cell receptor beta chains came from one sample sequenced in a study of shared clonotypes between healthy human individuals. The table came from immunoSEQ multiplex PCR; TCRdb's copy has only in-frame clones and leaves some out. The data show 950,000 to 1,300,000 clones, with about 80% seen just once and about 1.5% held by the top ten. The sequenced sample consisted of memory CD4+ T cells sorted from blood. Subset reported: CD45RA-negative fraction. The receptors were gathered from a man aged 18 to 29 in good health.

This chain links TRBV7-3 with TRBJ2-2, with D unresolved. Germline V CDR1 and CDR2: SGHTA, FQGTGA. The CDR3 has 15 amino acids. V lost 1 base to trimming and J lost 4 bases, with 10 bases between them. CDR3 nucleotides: TGTGCCAGCAGCTTAAACGGGCCTTTCACCGGGGAGCTGTTTTTT. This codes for CASSLNGPFTGELFF.

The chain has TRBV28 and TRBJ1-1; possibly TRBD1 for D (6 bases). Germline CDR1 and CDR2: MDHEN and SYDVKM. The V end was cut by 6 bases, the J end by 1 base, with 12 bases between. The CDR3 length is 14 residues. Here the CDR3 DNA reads TGTGCCAGCAGGGCGGGGGCTACGAACACTGAAGCTTTCTTT. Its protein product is CASRAGATNTEAFF.

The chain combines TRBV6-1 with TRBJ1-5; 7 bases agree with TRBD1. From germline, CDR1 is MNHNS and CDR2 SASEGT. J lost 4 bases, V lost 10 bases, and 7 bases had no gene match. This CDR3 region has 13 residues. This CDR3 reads CATRQGLNQPQHF. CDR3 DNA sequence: TGTGCCACCAGACAGGGTTTGAATCAGCCCCAGCATTTT.